This entry lists 8 T cell receptor beta chains sequenced from one sample in a study of blood T cell repertoires in COVID-19 (dated by TCRdb to 2018 to 2020). The library was prepared using the immunoSEQ multiplex PCR assay. Drawn from immuneACCESS, this table holds only the in-frame rearrangements with V and J called that TCRdb kept. Clones are partly lost; checked studies trace under half to an unresolved V gene and leave the rest unexplained. The sample yields about 120,000 clones; over 60% were counted once. The biggest ten clones account for around 5.9% of the sample. Sequencing was done on a sample of peripheral blood. Receptors were obtained from a man in his 70s with acute or convalescent COVID-19.

This sequence joins TRBV5-5 and TRBJ1-1; D is possibly TRBD1 (5 bases). The CDR3 covers 15 residues. The germline V gene encodes CDR1 SGHKS and CDR2 YYEKEE (reference sequence). Trimming stripped 0 bases from V and 1 base from J, with 10 bases between. CDR3 residues: CASSLVDSPNTEAFF. In nucleotides, the CDR3 is TGTGCCAGCAGCTTGGTTGACAGCCCGAACACTGAAGCTTTCTTT.

There are a few counts of this clone. This rearrangement joins TRBV10-3 to TRBJ2-5; 9 positions match TRBD1. Germline V gives CDR1 ENHRY, CDR2 SYGVKD. This CDR3 region has 17 residues. J lost 4 bases, V lost 2 bases, and 11 bases had no gene match. The CDR3 bases are TGTGCCATCAGTGAGCTACCGGGACAGGGAGCGGGAGAGACCCAGTACTTC. This sequence encodes CAISELPGQGAGETQYF.

The chain combines TRBV27 with TRBJ1-2; D possibly corresponds to TRBD1 (6 bases). V lost 5 bases, J lost 8 bases, and 12 bases lay in between. This CDR3 has 12 amino acids. Germline assignment: CDR1 MNHEY and CDR2 SMNVEV (reference sequence). CDR3 in amino acids: CASSTQGQGYTF. In DNA, the CDR3 is TGTGCCAGCAGTACGCAGGGGCAAGGCTACACCTTC.

The chain links TRBV29-1 to TRBJ2-5, with 8 bases aligning to TRBD2. The CDR3 consists of 18 residues. Germline CDR1 and CDR2: SQVTM and ANQGSEA. J lost 5 bases, V lost 1 base, and 18 bases had no gene match. CDR3 in DNA: TGCAGCGTTGAAGTCGGTAGCGGGACCATCTTGGCGAGGGAGACCCAGTACTTC. Amino acids: CSVEVGSGTILARETQYF.

V is TRBV12-3 or TRBV12-4 and J is TRBJ1-1, with a possible D match to TRBD1 (6 bases). The V gene lost 8 bases and the J gene lost 3 bases, with 7 bases spanning the gap. This CDR3 is 11 amino acids long. DNA for the CDR3: TGTGCCAGCGCAGGGGACACTGAAGCTTTCTTT. Encoded protein: CASAGDTEAFF.

This clone was picked up one time. V and J are TRBV7-2 and TRBJ1-5; 9 bases line up with TRBD1. The V gene's germline CDR1 is SGHTA and CDR2 FQGNSA. This CDR3 region has 15 residues. Unmatched junction bases numbered 8, after V lost 5 bases and J lost 6 bases. The CDR3 DNA reads as TGTGCCAGCAGCAATGGACAGGGGCTCCTTCAGCCCCAGCATTTT. Translating gives CASSNGQGLLQPQHF.

The CDR3 DNA sequence: TGTGCCAGCAGCTTGCGACGGGGCGAGCAGTACTTC. It codes for CASSLRRGEQYF. The chain carries TRBV5-6 and TRBJ2-7; tentatively, D is TRBD2 (5 bases). V lost 1 base to trimming and J lost 6 bases, with 8 bases between them. The CDR3 length is 12 residues. The germline V gene has CDR1 SGHDT and CDR2 YYEEEE.

The chain uses TRBV15 and TRBJ2-7; D ambiguous. The germline V and J ends were trimmed by 1 base and 6 bases, with 16 bases remaining between them. The CDR3 runs to 15 residues. Germline loops: CDR1 LNHNV, CDR2 YYDKDF (reference sequence). CDR3 nucleotides: TGTGCCACCAGCAGAGGTGGCTCCCTCCCCGCCGAGCAGTACTTC. As protein: CATSRGGSLPAEQYF.